This is a list of T cell receptor beta chains from one sample in a study of T cells in Graves' hyperthyroidism and ophthalmopathy. TCRdb used MiXCR to reprocess the multiplex PCR reads, holding one entry per CDR3 protein. This table holds around 690,000 distinct CDR3 sequences, around 20% found once. Material: blood. These TCRs come from a young man with Graves' ophthalmopathy. CDR3s include the opening cysteine and the closing phenylalanine or tryptophan. The D gene is left open where the match is weak. Expanded clones get a size class; other rows say once, few or many, or leave the size out.

>TRBV20-1|TRBJ1-1|.|.
TGCAGTGCTAGGCAAAGGGGGTCGGCTGAAGCTTTCTTT
CSARQRGSAEAFF
>TRBV2|TRBJ2-7|.|TRBD2
TGTGCCAGCACCGAGGGTCTAGCGGGATCGTACGAGCAGTACTTC
CASTEGLAGSYEQYF
>TRBV30|TRBJ1-1|.|.
TGTGCCTGGAGTTTAGGGCCGATGAGCACTGAAGCTTTCTTT
CAWSLGPMSTEAFF
>TRBV29-1|TRBJ2-7|few|TRBD2
TGCAGCGTAGGGACTATACTTTCCTACGAGCAGTACTTC
CSVGTILSYEQYF
>TRBV7-9|TRBJ2-3|few|TRBD1
TGTGCCAGCAGATCACTCGGGACAGGGGAAAAAGATACGCAGTATTTT
CASRSLGTGEKDTQYF
>TRBV7-2|TRBJ2-3|.|.
TGTGCCAGCAGCTTAATCGGAGGGGATACGCAGTATTTT
CASSLIGGDTQYF
>TRBV5-1|TRBJ2-7|.|.
TGCGCCAGCAGCTTGGTTTTTTCGCCGGGCCAGAGCTCCTACGAGCAGTACTTC
CASSLVFSPGQSSYEQYF
>TRBV4-1|TRBJ2-3|.|.
TGCGCCAGCAGCCAAGACCCTATGGGGGGCCCCTTAGATACGCAGTATTTT
CASSQDPMGGPLDTQYF
>TRBV6-2/TRBV6-3|TRBJ2-5|few|.
TGTGCCAGCAGTTACGTCGCAGGAGCCAACCAAGAGACCCAGTACTTC
CASSYVAGANQETQYF
>TRBV4-3|TRBJ2-2|many|TRBD1
TGCGCCAGCAGCCAAGGGACAGGGAACACCGGGGAGCTGTTTTTT
CASSQGTGNTGELFF
>TRBV28|TRBJ2-6|.|.
TGTGCCATCAGGGGTGGGGCTGGGGCCAACGTCCTGACTTTC
CAIRGGAGANVLTF
>TRBV2|TRBJ1-4|few|.
TGTGCCAGCAGTGAAGGGGCCCATAATGAAAAACTGTTTTTT
CASSEGAHNEKLFF
>TRBV20-1|TRBJ2-1|.|TRBD2
TGCAGTGCTAGTCCCGGACTAGCGGCCTACAATGAGCAGTTCTTC
CSASPGLAAYNEQFF
>TRBV5-6|TRBJ2-1|.|TRBD1
TGTGCCAGCAGCTTAGACAGGGGGCTGGGCTACAATGAGCAGTTCTTC
CASSLDRGLGYNEQFF
>TRBV7-2|TRBJ2-5|.|TRBD2
TGTGCCAGCAGCCCGGGACTAGCCCAACAGGGGCTAGCGACCCAGTACTTC
CASSPGLAQQGLATQYF
>TRBV11-2|TRBJ2-5|many|TRBD2
TGTGCCAGCAGTCTACCCCCGGGACTAGAGGGGGAGGAGACCCAGTACTTC
CASSLPPGLEGEETQYF
>TRBV7-9|TRBJ1-1|many|.
TGTGCCAGCAGCCCCCCTCGTGAAGAAGCTTTCTTT
CASSPPREEAFF
>TRBV6-2/TRBV6-3|TRBJ1-2|.|TRBD1
TGTGCCAGCAGTTACTCGGGACAGGGGATTGGCTACACCTTC
CASSYSGQGIGYTF
>TRBV6-6|TRBJ1-1|.|.
TGTGCCAGCAGTTACTATAATGAAGCTTTCTTT
CASSYYNEAFF
>TRBV7-2|TRBJ2-3|many|TRBD2
TGTGCCAGCAGCTTAGAAGCGGGAATCACAGATACGCAGTATTTT
CASSLEAGITDTQYF
>TRBV18|TRBJ2-3|many|.
TGTGCCAGCTCATCTCAACACAGCACAGATACGCAGTATTTT
CASSSQHSTDTQYF
>TRBV9|TRBJ2-5|.|TRBD2
TGTGCCAGTTCCGGGACTAGCGGGCTCCAAGAGACCCAGTACTTC
CASSGTSGLQETQYF
>TRBV29-1|TRBJ2-1|few|TRBD2
TGCAGCGGCGGGGGTAGCGGGAGTTCGTATGAGCAGTTCTTC
CSGGGSGSSYEQFF
>TRBV4-1|TRBJ1-5|.|.
TGCGCCAGCAGCCTTCAGGGACGGGGCAATCAGCCCCAGCATTTT
CASSLQGRGNQPQHF
>TRBV12-3/TRBV12-4|TRBJ2-1|few|TRBD2
TGTGCCAGCAGTTATGGGGAGGGCAATGAGCAGTTCTTC
CASSYGEGNEQFF
>TRBV5-1|TRBJ2-3|few|TRBD2
TGCGCCAGCAGCTCAGCGGGGTATGATACAGATACGCAGTATTTT
CASSSAGYDTDTQYF
>TRBV28|TRBJ2-7|few|.
TGTGCCAGCAGGCTAGGACGTAGGAGTCCTTACGAGCAGTACTTC
CASRLGRRSPYEQYF
>TRBV7-2|TRBJ1-1|many|.
TGTGCCAGCAGTCCAGCCCTGAACACTGAAGCTTTCTTT
CASSPALNTEAFF
>TRBV5-1|TRBJ2-3|many|TRBD2
TGCGCCAGCAGCTTGCCAAGCGGGGCGAGCACAGATACGCAGTATTTT
CASSLPSGASTDTQYF
>TRBV5-1|TRBJ2-3|few|TRBD2
TGCGCCAGCAGCTTGGCTCTAGCGGGAATCACAGATACGCAGTATTTT
CASSLALAGITDTQYF
>TRBV20-1|TRBJ2-7|few|TRBD1
TGCAGTGCTTCCTTGGACAGGGTCCCCTACGAGCAGTACTTC
CSASLDRVPYEQYF
>TRBV14|TRBJ2-3|.|TRBD2
TGTGCCAGCAGCCAAGATTGGAGGCCCGGACTAGCGGGAGGGGATACGCAGTATTTT
CASSQDWRPGLAGGDTQYF
>TRBV5-1|TRBJ2-1|many|TRBD1
TGCGCCAGCAGCAGCCCCGGGACAGGGGGACAACGGTACAATGAGCAGTTCTTC
CASSSPGTGGQRYNEQFF
>TRBV5-6|TRBJ2-7|few|TRBD1
TGTGCCAGCAGCTCACAGGGGAGAGGCTACGAGCAGTACTTC
CASSSQGRGYEQYF
>TRBV7-2|TRBJ2-7|.|.
TGTGCCAGCAGCTTGGGAGTTAGGGTCGAGGAGGCCTACGAGCAGTACTTC
CASSLGVRVEEAYEQYF
>TRBV11-2|TRBJ1-2|.|TRBD1
TGTGCCAGCAGCTTAAAAAGGACGGGACAGGGGTCCTATGGCTACACCTTC
CASSLKRTGQGSYGYTF
>TRBV10-3|TRBJ2-1|few|TRBD2
TGTGCCATCAGTGAGCGTCTAAGCGGGAGCACCTACAATGAGCAGTTCTTC
CAISERLSGSTYNEQFF
>TRBV13|TRBJ2-7|.|TRBD2
TGTGCCAGCAGCTCTTCAGCGGGAGCCCACGAGCAGTACTTC
CASSSSAGAHEQYF
>TRBV5-1|TRBJ2-1|many|TRBD2
TGCGCCAGCAGTTTGAGGGAGGGCCGGAACAATGAGCAGTTCTTC
CASSLREGRNNEQFF
>TRBV6-5|TRBJ2-3|.|TRBD2
TGTGCCAGCAGTTACCCGGGGTCTAGCGGGAGTGCTACGCAGTATTTT
CASSYPGSSGSATQYF
>TRBV28|TRBJ2-7|many|.
TGTGCCAGCAGTTTCATACTGAGCTCCTACGAGCAGTACTTC
CASSFILSSYEQYF
>TRBV27|TRBJ2-2|.|.
TGTGCCAGCAGTTTATCGAGTTCCCCCGTCACAGAGCTGTTTTTT
CASSLSSSPVTELFF
>TRBV7-2|TRBJ2-1|few|.
TGTGCCAGCAGCCAACCATTGGGTCTGTTCTTC
CASSQPLGLFF
>TRBV5-5|TRBJ1-6|.|.
TGTGCCAGCAGCTTGGATCAGAGTAATTCACCCCTCCACTTT
CASSLDQSNSPLHF
>TRBV28|TRBJ2-5|many|.
TGTGCCAGCAGTCGTGATATCGGGATTCTTGGAGAGACCCAGTACTTC
CASSRDIGILGETQYF
>TRBV20-1|TRBJ2-5|.|.
TGCAGTGCTAGAGACCGACTAGTAGAGACCCAGTACTTC
CSARDRLVETQYF
>TRBV5-1|TRBJ2-1|.|TRBD1
TGCGCCAGCAGCTTATGGACAGGGTACTCCTACAATGAGCAGTTCTTC
CASSLWTGYSYNEQFF
>TRBV11-2|TRBJ2-3|few|TRBD1
TGTGCCAGCAGCGAGGACAGGGCGGTGGATACGCAGTATTTT
CASSEDRAVDTQYF
>TRBV2|TRBJ2-3|many|TRBD1
TGTGCCAGCAGTCCCGGACAGGGCAACACAGATACGCAGTATTTT
CASSPGQGNTDTQYF
>TRBV4-3|TRBJ2-7|few|.
TGCGCCAGCAGCCAAGACAGGAGCGCCTACGAGCAGTACTTC
CASSQDRSAYEQYF